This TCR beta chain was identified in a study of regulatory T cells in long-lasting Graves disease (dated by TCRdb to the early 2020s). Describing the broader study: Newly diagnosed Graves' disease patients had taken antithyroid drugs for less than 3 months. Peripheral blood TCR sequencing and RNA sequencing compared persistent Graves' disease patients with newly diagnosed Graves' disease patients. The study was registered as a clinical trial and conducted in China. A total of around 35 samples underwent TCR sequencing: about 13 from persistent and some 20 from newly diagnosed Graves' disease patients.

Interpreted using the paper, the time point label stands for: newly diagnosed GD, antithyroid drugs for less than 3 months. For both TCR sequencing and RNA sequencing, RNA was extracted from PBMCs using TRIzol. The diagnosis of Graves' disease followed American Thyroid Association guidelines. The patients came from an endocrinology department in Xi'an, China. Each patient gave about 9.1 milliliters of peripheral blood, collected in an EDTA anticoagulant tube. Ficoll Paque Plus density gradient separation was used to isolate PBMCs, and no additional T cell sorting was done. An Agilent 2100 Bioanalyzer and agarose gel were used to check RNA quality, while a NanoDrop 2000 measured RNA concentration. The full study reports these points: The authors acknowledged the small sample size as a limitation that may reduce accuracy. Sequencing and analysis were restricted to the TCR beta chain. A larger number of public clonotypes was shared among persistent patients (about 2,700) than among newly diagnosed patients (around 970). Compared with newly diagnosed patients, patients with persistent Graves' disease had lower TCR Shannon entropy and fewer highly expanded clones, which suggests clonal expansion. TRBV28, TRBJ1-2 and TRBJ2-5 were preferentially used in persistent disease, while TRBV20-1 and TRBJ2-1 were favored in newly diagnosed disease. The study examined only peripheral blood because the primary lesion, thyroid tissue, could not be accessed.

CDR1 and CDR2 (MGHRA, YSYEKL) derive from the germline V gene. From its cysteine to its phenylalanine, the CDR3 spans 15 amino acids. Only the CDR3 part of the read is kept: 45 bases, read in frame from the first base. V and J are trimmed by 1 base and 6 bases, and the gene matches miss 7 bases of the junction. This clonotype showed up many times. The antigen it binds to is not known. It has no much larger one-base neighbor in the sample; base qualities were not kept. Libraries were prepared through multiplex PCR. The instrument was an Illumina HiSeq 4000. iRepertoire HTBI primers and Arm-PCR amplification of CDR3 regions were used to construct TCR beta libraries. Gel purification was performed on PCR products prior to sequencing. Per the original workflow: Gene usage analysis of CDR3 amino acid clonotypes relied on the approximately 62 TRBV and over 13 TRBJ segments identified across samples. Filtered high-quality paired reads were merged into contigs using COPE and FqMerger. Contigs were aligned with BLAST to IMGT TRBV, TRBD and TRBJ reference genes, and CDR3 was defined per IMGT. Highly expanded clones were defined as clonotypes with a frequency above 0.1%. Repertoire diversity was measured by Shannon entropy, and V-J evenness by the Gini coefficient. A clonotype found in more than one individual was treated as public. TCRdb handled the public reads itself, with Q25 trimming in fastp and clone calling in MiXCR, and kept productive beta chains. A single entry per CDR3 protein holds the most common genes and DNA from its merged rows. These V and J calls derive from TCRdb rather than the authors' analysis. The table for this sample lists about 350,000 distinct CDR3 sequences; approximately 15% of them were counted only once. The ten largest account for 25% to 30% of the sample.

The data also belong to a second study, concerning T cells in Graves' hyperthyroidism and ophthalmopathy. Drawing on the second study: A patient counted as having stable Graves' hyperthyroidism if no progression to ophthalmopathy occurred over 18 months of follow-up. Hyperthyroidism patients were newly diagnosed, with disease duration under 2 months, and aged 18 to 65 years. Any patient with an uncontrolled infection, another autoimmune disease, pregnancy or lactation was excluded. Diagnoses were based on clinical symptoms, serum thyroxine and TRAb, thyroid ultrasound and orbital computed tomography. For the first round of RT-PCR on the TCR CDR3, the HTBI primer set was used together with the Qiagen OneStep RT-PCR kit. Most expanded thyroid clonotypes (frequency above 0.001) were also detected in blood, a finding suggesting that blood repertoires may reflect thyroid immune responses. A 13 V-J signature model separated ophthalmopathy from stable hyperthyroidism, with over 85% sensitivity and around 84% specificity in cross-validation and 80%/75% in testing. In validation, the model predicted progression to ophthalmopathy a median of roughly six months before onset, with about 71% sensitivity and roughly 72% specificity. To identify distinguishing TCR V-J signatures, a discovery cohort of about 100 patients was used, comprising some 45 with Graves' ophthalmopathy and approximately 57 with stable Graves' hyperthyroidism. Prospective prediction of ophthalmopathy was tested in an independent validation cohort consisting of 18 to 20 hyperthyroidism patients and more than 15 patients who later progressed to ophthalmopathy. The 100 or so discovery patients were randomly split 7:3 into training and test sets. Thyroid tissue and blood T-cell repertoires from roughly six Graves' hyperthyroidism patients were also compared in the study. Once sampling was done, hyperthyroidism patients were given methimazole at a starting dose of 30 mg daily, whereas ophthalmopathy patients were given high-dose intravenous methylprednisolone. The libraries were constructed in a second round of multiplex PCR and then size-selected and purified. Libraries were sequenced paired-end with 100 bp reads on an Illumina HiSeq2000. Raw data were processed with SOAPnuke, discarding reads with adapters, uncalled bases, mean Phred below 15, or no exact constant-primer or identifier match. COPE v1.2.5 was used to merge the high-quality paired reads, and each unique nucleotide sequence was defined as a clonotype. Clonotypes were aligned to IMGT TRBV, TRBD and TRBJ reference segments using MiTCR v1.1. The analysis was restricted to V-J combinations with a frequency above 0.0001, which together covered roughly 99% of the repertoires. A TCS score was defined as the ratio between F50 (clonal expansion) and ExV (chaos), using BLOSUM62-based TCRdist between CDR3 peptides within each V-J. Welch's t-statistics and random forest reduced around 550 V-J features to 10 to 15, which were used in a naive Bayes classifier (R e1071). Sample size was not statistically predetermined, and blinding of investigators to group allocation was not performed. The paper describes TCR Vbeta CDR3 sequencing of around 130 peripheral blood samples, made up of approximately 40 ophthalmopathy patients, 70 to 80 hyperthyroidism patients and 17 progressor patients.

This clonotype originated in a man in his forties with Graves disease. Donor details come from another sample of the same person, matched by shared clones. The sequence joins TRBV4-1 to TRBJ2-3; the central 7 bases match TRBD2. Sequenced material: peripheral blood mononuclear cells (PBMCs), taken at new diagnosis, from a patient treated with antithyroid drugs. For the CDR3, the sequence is CASSQGLAVIDTQYF. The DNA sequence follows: TGCGCCAGCAGCCAAGGGCTAGCGGTCATCGATACGCAGTATTTT.